The next 2 T cell receptor beta chains were all read from a single sample in a study of T cell responses to AZD1222 COVID-19 vaccine. Produced via immunoSEQ multiplex PCR; TCRdb's table is partial and in-frame only. In the table there are about 150,000 clones, approximately 80% of which are singletons. The specimen comprised peripheral blood, sampled on day 0 of AZD1222 vaccination. The receptors shown here come from an adult in good health.

V and J are TRBV5-4 and TRBJ1-1; D is uncertain. The V gene's germline CDR1 is SGHNT and CDR2 YYREEE (reference sequence). V shed 4 bases and J shed 3 bases, with 10 bases lying between them. CDR3 length: 13 amino acids. DNA of the CDR3: TGTGCCAGCAGCCCTCAGTATGACACTGAAGCTTTCTTT. Translating it yields CASSPQYDTEAFF.

There are a few counts of this clone. The chain couples TRBV19 to TRBJ1-5, with D uncertain. The CDR3 is 15 amino acids. Germline CDR1 and CDR2: LNHDA and SQIVND (reference sequence). With 2 bases removed from V and 0 bases from J, the gap between germline ends came to 8 bases. CDR3 region: CASSITADSNQPQHF. As DNA, the CDR3 is TGTGCCAGTAGTATAACCGCGGATAGCAATCAGCCCCAGCATTTT.